The present T cell receptor (beta chain) was sequenced within a study of vaccination and CD4 T cells after COVID-19 (dated by TCRdb to between 2020 and 2023). With regard to the full study: Convalescent patients had a positive SARS-CoV-2 result on nasal swab PCR, and of these patients, several had mild disease and one had severe disease. Six males and four females were included in the convalescent cohort, with two Hispanic individuals, seven Caucasians, two Asians and one multiracial person represented. Each participant got two doses of either the Pfizer-BioNTech BNT162b2 vaccine (n=8) or the Moderna mRNA-1273 vaccine (n=2). Post-COVID blood samples were collected from convalescent patients a median of around 100 days after diagnosis, with a range of about 35 to 161 days. Post-vaccine blood samples were collected a median of about 69 days after the second vaccine dose, ranging from roughly 13 to 241 days. Culture stimuli were overlapping spike peptide pools from SARS-CoV-2 and from the common cold coronaviruses HCoV-NL63, HCoV-OC43 and HCoV-229E. Control cultures received a CEFX viral epitope pool as the positive control, an HIV-1 Nef peptide pool as the negative control, or no peptide. The spike-specific CD4+ TCR repertoire was compared before and after mRNA vaccination in around ten COVID-19 convalescent patients and several infection-naive healthy vaccine recipients.

What the treatment or condition label conveys for this sample: approximately 9-day PBMC culture with coronavirus spike peptide pools or control peptides (ViraFEST assay). The ViraFEST assay was used in the study, in which antigen-specific T cells were expanded with peptide pools and expanded clonotypes were subsequently identified by TCR sequencing. The convalescent patients' positive SARS-CoV-2 PCR tests were from March to December 2020, which was before the Alpha, Beta and Delta variants emerged in the United States. Each well held 1.5 million to 2.5 million PBMCs cultured with approximately 9.1 ug/ml peptide pools in IMDM containing around 4.5% human AB serum and approximately 10 IU/ml IL-2. On days 3 and 7, half of the culture medium was replaced with fresh IL-2-containing medium. Once the cells had been in culture for 10 days, the EasySep CD4+ T cell isolation kit was used to isolate CD4+ T cells by negative selection. Ficoll-Paque Plus gradient centrifugation was used to isolate PBMCs from whole blood, and the isolated PBMCs were then either used fresh or cryopreserved at -140C. Each culture condition was generally run in triplicate wells.

Study-level results and caveats: The median count of SARS-CoV-2-reactive clonotypes went up from roughly 21 after infection to a few dozen after vaccination, although the change was not significant. Among convalescent patients, a median roughly 84% of the SARS-CoV-2-reactive clones seen after vaccination appeared only after vaccination, which suggests priming specific to the vaccine. Of the vaccine-specific clones in convalescent patients, 304 of 307, or nearly all, reacted only to SARS-CoV-2 spike and did not cross-react with common cold coronaviruses. Relatively few convalescent patients were included in the study, and early timepoints after natural infection were not analyzed.

Worth noting for this clonotype: Its binding antigen is unknown. A much bigger clone sits one base away, suggesting this may be a read error.

The protocol used for the library was PCR. TCR sequencing of DNA from cultured CD4+ T cells used the Oncomine TCR Beta short-read assay at the Johns Hopkins FTIC core. Genomic DNA was extracted from the cultured CD4+ T cells with the QIAamp micro DNA kit. Oncomine TCR Beta libraries from cultured CD4+ T cells were pooled using unique dual indexes and sequenced on an Illumina iSeq 100. The study's processing was this. Non-productive sequences were removed, and CDR3s not starting with C, not ending with F or W, or shorter than 7 amino acids were discarded. Antigen-specific clonotypes were identified using the MANAFEST web application through comparison of peptide-stimulated wells with reference and other culture wells. To be called positive, a clone needed an FDR below 0.05, an odds ratio above 5, and a productive frequency above 0.1% in at least two of three replicate wells. A clonotype counted as cross-reactive if it showed significant expansion both in the SARS-CoV-2 spike wells and in at least one common cold coronavirus spike condition. Levenshtein distances (stringdist) and unrooted phylogenetic trees (ape) in R version 3.6.1 were used to assess CDR3 homology. The public reads were run again by TCRdb, first through fastp at Q25 and then through MiXCR, and only productive beta chains were kept. Identical CDR3 proteins give one entry, which carries the most common genes and DNA. The V and J calls and clone size are TCRdb's, not the authors'. The sample records about 13,000 distinct CDR3 sequences, roughly 50% of which are singletons. The leading ten clones occupy more than 13% of the sample.

Spanning cysteine to phenylalanine, the CDR3 consists of 15 amino acids. Only the CDR3 region is kept as DNA, spanning 45 bases read in frame from base 1. CDR1 and CDR2 (SGHTA, FQGNSA) derive from the germline V gene. The sequenced sample was CD4+ T cells from blood, cultured in vitro. The chain couples TRBV7-2 to TRBJ2-7; 9 central bases correspond to TRBD1. The clonotype was recovered from a human donor who had recovered from COVID-19. At the DNA level, the sequence is TGTGCCAGCAGCACTCCCGGGACAGGGTCCTACGAGCAGTGCTTC. Its amino acids are CASSTPGTGSYEQCF.